Following are 17 T cell receptor beta chains from one sample sequenced in a study of T cell responses to AZD1222 COVID-19 vaccine. The data were produced by immunoSEQ multiplex PCR, yet TCRdb's version contains in-frame clones alone and is incomplete. The sample includes more than 80,000 clones, over 75% of them seen just once. This specimen consisted of peripheral blood, obtained 28 days after the second AZD1222 dose. The receptor source for this set is an adult who received the AZD1222 COVID-19 vaccine.

The genes are TRBV11-2 and TRBJ1-1; D may be TRBD1 (5 bases). With 3 bases removed from V and 10 bases from J, the gap between germline ends came to 12 bases. Germline V gene lookup returns CDR1 SGHAT and CDR2 FQNNGV. This CDR3 has 12 residues. CDR3 DNA sequence: TGTGCCAGCAGCTTCGGACATTCCACAGCTTTCTTT. Protein: CASSFGHSTAFF.

The gene calls are TRBV9 and TRBJ2-5; 7 nucleotides agree with TRBD2. Losses at the gene ends were 0 bases for V and 5 bases for J; bases not matched to a gene: 7. In germline, CDR1 is SGDLS, CDR2 YYNGEE. The CDR3 length is 15 residues. CDR3 in amino acids: CASSVVTGEGETQYF. CDR3 in DNA: TGTGCCAGCAGCGTAGTTACCGGGGAGGGGGAGACCCAGTACTTC.

The chain joins TRBV3-1 (or the pseudogene TRBV3-2) to TRBJ2-1; 11 bases are shared with TRBD2. Germline V CDR1 and CDR2: LGHDT, YNNKEL (reference sequence). The CDR3 covers 16 residues. Trimming cost V 4 bases and J 9 bases; bases outside gene matches: 11. The CDR3 coding sequence is TGTGCCAGCAGCCGTACCCCTAGCGGGGGGTCTGGTGAGCAGTTCTTC. Its protein is CASSRTPSGGSGEQFF.

The chain links TRBV29-1 to TRBJ2-2; a possible D gene is TRBD1 (6 bases). CDR1 is SQVTM and CDR2 is ANQGSEA in the germline V gene. V dropped 1 base and J dropped 0 bases, with 15 bases sitting between them. This CDR3 region has 17 residues. The DNA of the CDR3 is TGCAGCGTTGAAGGCGCGGGTAGGGGGACGAACACCGGGGAGCTGTTTTTT. Its protein product is CSVEGAGRGTNTGELFF.

J is TRBJ2-1 and V is TRBV5-1; D is uncertain. Trimming cost V 0 bases and J 7 bases, with 5 bases left between them. From germline, CDR1 is SGHRS and CDR2 YFSETQ. The CDR3 is 12 residues long. CDR3 protein: CASSLAGNEQFF. The CDR3 coding sequence is TGCGCCAGCAGCTTGGCCGGAAATGAGCAGTTCTTC.

This chain joins TRBV9 and TRBJ2-1; tentatively, D is TRBD1 (6 bases). Germline-derived CDR1 and CDR2 are SGDLS and YYNGEE. V was trimmed by 4 bases and J by 7 bases, leaving 15 bases between them. CDR3 length: 14 amino acids. The CDR3 region is CASSPRQEGNEQFF. In DNA, the CDR3 is TGTGCCAGCAGCCCCCGACAGGAAGGGAATGAGCAGTTCTTC.

The chain joins TRBV7-8 to TRBJ2-7; D perhaps matches TRBD1 (7 bases). Germline CDR1 and CDR2: SGHVS and FQNEAQ. V lost 1 base, J lost 5 bases, and 15 bases lay in between. The CDR3 runs 15 residues. The CDR3 reads CASSLVRGADHEQYF. In DNA, the CDR3 is TGTGCCAGCAGCTTAGTCAGGGGGGCGGATCACGAGCAGTACTTC.

The chain uses TRBV19 and TRBJ1-3; 7 nucleotides align to TRBD1. Per the germline V gene, CDR1 is LNHDA and CDR2 is SQIVND (reference sequence). The CDR3 runs to 13 residues. V lost 7 bases and J lost 2; bases outside the gene matches: 2. CDR3 DNA sequence: TGTGCCAGTAAGGACAGGCCTGGAAACACCATATATTTT. Protein sequence: CASKDRPGNTIYF.

The V and J genes are TRBV18 and TRBJ2-2; 9 bases line up with TRBD2. After removal of 2 bases from V and 4 bases from J, the junction contained 8 bases not matched to a gene. This CDR3 has 17 residues. Germline assignment: CDR1 KGHSH and CDR2 LQKENI. The CDR3 reads CASSPRRGGELTGELFF. Written as DNA, the CDR3 is TGTGCCAGCTCACCAAGACGCGGGGGGGAACTCACCGGGGAGCTGTTTTTT.

This clone came up once. J is TRBJ1-5 and V is TRBV7-2; TRBD1 is a possible D gene (6 bases). Trimming removed 3 bases from V and 5 bases from J, with 17 bases in between. From germline, CDR1 is SGHTA and CDR2 FQGNSA. The CDR3 runs 16 residues. This chain's CDR3 is CASSLDTGWGDQPQHF. The CDR3 DNA is TGTGCCAGCAGCTTGGACACAGGGTGGGGAGATCAGCCCCAGCATTTT.

The chain links TRBV5-1 to TRBJ2-6; D uncertain. Trimming pared 0 bases from V and 0 bases from J, leaving 7 bases between. The CDR3 spans 16 residues. Looked up from germline, CDR1 is SGHRS and CDR2 is YFSETQ. The CDR3 sequence is CASSLDLVSGANVLTF. The CDR3 nucleotides are TGCGCCAGCAGCTTGGATCTTGTCTCTGGGGCCAACGTCCTGACTTTC.

This clone is a singleton in its sample. This chain connects TRBV5-1 to TRBJ1-3; TRBD1 aligns across 9 bases. The V gene end was trimmed by 5 bases and the J gene end by 5 bases; junction bases not matched to a gene: 5. The germline V gene encodes CDR1 SGHRS and CDR2 YFSETQ. This CDR3 comprises 14 residues. For the CDR3, the DNA is TGCGCCAGCAGGGGAACAGGGGGCCGAAACACCATATATTTT. Protein product: CASRGTGGRNTIYF.

This chain links TRBV30 with TRBJ1-1; 9 positions agree with TRBD1. After removal of 3 bases from V and 6 bases from J, the junction contained 8 bases not matched to a gene. The CDR3 is made up of 14 amino acids. The germline V gene has CDR1 GTSNPN and CDR2 SVGIG (reference sequence). CDR3 in amino acids: CAWRLGQGRSEAFF. CDR3 coding DNA: TGTGCCTGGAGGTTAGGACAGGGGCGGTCTGAAGCTTTCTTT.

The chain has TRBV18 and TRBJ1-1, with no clear D. Germline CDR1 KGHSH, CDR2 LQKENI. V was cut by 1 base and J by 8 bases, with 14 bases left in between. The CDR3 spans 14 residues. CDR3 sequence: CASSPLLNMEEAFF. As DNA, the CDR3 is TGTGCCAGCTCACCACTACTAAACATGGAAGAAGCTTTCTTT.

The sample holds a few counts of this clone. The V call is TRBV5-1, the J call TRBJ1-1, with no clear D. V lost 0 bases and J lost 0, with 3 bases in between. This CDR3 contains 13 residues. Looked up from germline, CDR1 is SGHRS and CDR2 is YFSETQ. Written as DNA, the CDR3 is TGCGCCAGCAGCTTGGCGGTGAACACTGAAGCTTTCTTT. This translates into CASSLAVNTEAFF.

This rearrangement joins TRBV7-2 to TRBJ1-2; maybe TRBD1 (5 bases). The ends were cut back, 2 bases at V and 0 bases at J, with 13 bases in the middle. Germline V gives CDR1 SGHTA, CDR2 FQGNSA. The CDR3 is 16 amino acids. The CDR3 DNA reads as TGTGCCAGCAGCTTAAGTGGGGGGATAGCTAACTATGGCTACACCTTC. Translated, it gives CASSLSGGIANYGYTF.

The chain employs TRBV3-1 (or the pseudogene TRBV3-2) and TRBJ1-5; D remains ambiguous. The CDR3 has 13 residues. The germline gives CDR1 LGHDT, CDR2 YNNKEL (reference sequence). Trimming left V 3 bases short and J 2 bases short, with 5 bases between. The CDR3 here is CASSHRGNQPQHF. CDR3 nucleotides: TGTGCCAGCAGCCACCGGGGCAATCAGCCCCAGCATTTT.